This TCR beta chain was sequenced in a study of beta chain features in type 1 diabetes. As for the study in general: All of the samples together had more than 95 million sorted cells examined.

Findings and caveats of the study: People with Type 1 diabetes carried modestly yet significantly shorter TCRB CDR3s in all four CD4+ subsets.

Of the isolated RNA, all was reverse transcribed, and so the sequenced material was expressed TCRB transcripts. Sequenced by immunoSEQ multiplex PCR; TCRdb stores in-frame clones only, minus some. This sample has approximately 44,000 clones; 66% occur once, and the top ten carry 2% to 2.5%. As for this clone: Its antigen is as yet unknown.

The CDR3 extends over 16 amino acids. Germline V gene lookup returns CDR1 MNHNY and CDR2 SVGAGI (reference sequence). V was clipped by 6 bases and J by 4 bases; unmatched bases: 12. This TCR was recovered from a woman aged 18-29 years with type 1 diabetes. V and J are TRBV6-6 and TRBJ2-7; 10 nucleotides agree with TRBD2. Sequencing input: Tregs from blood. The CDR3 DNA reads TGTGCCAGCAGATCCAGCGGGAGGGCCTCCCGATACGAGCAGTACTTC. Its protein is CASRSSGRASRYEQYF.